A selection of T cell receptor beta chains follows, all from one sample in a study of blood T cell repertoires in COVID-19. The method was immunoSEQ multiplex PCR; TCRdb's version includes in-frame clones alone and lacks a portion of them. The sample comprises approximately 190,000 clones, 75% to 95% of which are singletons, and 0.45% to 0.65% rests with the top ten. The sequenced sample was peripheral blood. Every receptor here comes from a man aged 45-65 years with acute or convalescent COVID-19. CDR3s include the opening cysteine and the closing phenylalanine or tryptophan. Each record gives: D gene, clone size, J gene, V gene, CDR3 length, CDR3 protein, CDR3 DNA. A D gene is named only where the DNA matches it firmly. Size is stated for part of the rows, as once, few or many counts, or as a class when the clone is expanded.

d_call: TRBD2; clone_size: -; j_call: TRBJ2-2; v_call: TRBV7-9; cdr3_length: 14; cdr3_aa: CASRLSGGTGELFF; cdr3_nt: TGTGCCAGCAGGTTAAGCGGGGGAACCGGGGAGCTGTTTTTT
d_call: -; clone_size: once; j_call: TRBJ1-1; v_call: TRBV2; cdr3_length: 17; cdr3_aa: CASSEGDHLGTGTEAFF; cdr3_nt: TGTGCCAGCAGTGAAGGGGACCATTTAGGGACTGGCACTGAAGCTTTCTTT
d_call: -; clone_size: -; j_call: TRBJ2-2; v_call: TRBV6-1; cdr3_length: 15; cdr3_aa: CASSEEGVRAGELFF; cdr3_nt: TGTGCCAGCAGTGAAGAGGGGGTGAGAGCCGGGGAGCTGTTTTTT
d_call: TRBD2; clone_size: -; j_call: TRBJ2-1; v_call: TRBV28; cdr3_length: 16; cdr3_aa: CASRPGLAGVYNEQFF; cdr3_nt: TGTGCCAGCAGGCCGGGACTAGCGGGAGTGTACAATGAGCAGTTCTTC
d_call: TRBD1; clone_size: -; j_call: TRBJ1-3; v_call: TRBV18; cdr3_length: 15; cdr3_aa: CASSPGQGSGNTIYF; cdr3_nt: TGTGCCAGCTCACCGGGACAGGGGTCTGGAAACACCATATATTTT
d_call: TRBD1; clone_size: -; j_call: TRBJ2-1; v_call: TRBV27; cdr3_length: 17; cdr3_aa: CASTSLPGQDSYNEQFF; cdr3_nt: TGTGCCAGCACCTCCCTCCCGGGACAGGACTCCTACAATGAGCAGTTCTTC
d_call: TRBD2; clone_size: few; j_call: TRBJ2-7; v_call: TRBV5-1; cdr3_length: 15; cdr3_aa: CASSLVGTSAAEQYF; cdr3_nt: TGCGCCAGCAGCTTGGTTGGGACTAGCGCGGCCGAGCAGTACTTC
d_call: TRBD2; clone_size: -; j_call: TRBJ2-3; v_call: TRBV27; cdr3_length: 15; cdr3_aa: CASSRYSGERGTQYF; cdr3_nt: TGTGCCAGCAGTCGGTATAGCGGGGAAAGGGGTACGCAGTATTTT
d_call: TRBD2; clone_size: -; j_call: TRBJ2-1; v_call: TRBV29-1; cdr3_length: 18; cdr3_aa: CSVEVASGGAFSYNEQFF; cdr3_nt: TGCAGCGTTGAAGTGGCTAGCGGGGGGGCATTTTCCTACAATGAGCAGTTCTTC
d_call: -; clone_size: -; j_call: TRBJ2-3; v_call: TRBV27; cdr3_length: 13; cdr3_aa: CASGPGHTDTQYF; cdr3_nt: TGTGCCAGCGGGCCGGGACACACAGATACGCAGTATTTT
d_call: -; clone_size: -; j_call: TRBJ2-2; v_call: TRBV11-1; cdr3_length: 13; cdr3_aa: CASSLNSPGELFF; cdr3_nt: TGTGCCAGCAGCTTAAACTCTCCCGGGGAGCTGTTTTTT
d_call: TRBD1; clone_size: -; j_call: TRBJ2-7; v_call: TRBV27; cdr3_length: 15; cdr3_aa: CASSPRDRGTYEQYF; cdr3_nt: TGTGCCAGCAGTCCCCGGGACAGGGGCACCTACGAGCAGTACTTC
d_call: TRBD1; clone_size: few; j_call: TRBJ1-2; v_call: TRBV27; cdr3_length: 15; cdr3_aa: CASSLGGGTGDGYTF; cdr3_nt: TGTGCCAGCAGTTTGGGGGGAGGGACAGGGGATGGCTACACCTTC
d_call: -; clone_size: -; j_call: TRBJ2-1; v_call: TRBV7-8; cdr3_length: 15; cdr3_aa: CASSLVRVSYNEQFF; cdr3_nt: TGTGCCAGCAGCTTAGTCCGGGTCTCCTACAATGAGCAGTTCTTC
d_call: TRBD2; clone_size: -; j_call: TRBJ2-1; v_call: TRBV9; cdr3_length: 14; cdr3_aa: CASSSRDYYNEQFF; cdr3_nt: TGTGCCAGCAGCTCCCGGGACTACTACAATGAGCAGTTCTTC
d_call: TRBD1; clone_size: -; j_call: TRBJ1-4; v_call: TRBV12-3/TRBV12-4; cdr3_length: 13; cdr3_aa: CASSRQGGEKLFF; cdr3_nt: TGTGCCAGCAGTCGACAGGGTGGGGAAAAACTGTTTTTT
d_call: -; clone_size: -; j_call: TRBJ2-5; v_call: TRBV9; cdr3_length: 14; cdr3_aa: CASSVSPYQETQYF; cdr3_nt: TGTGCCAGCAGCGTTAGCCCCTACCAAGAGACCCAGTACTTC
d_call: TRBD2; clone_size: -; j_call: TRBJ2-5; v_call: TRBV3-1/TRBV3-2; cdr3_length: 13; cdr3_aa: CASSQELRGAQYF; cdr3_nt: TGTGCCAGCAGCCAAGAACTTCGGGGGGCCCAGTACTTC
d_call: TRBD2; clone_size: -; j_call: TRBJ2-3; v_call: TRBV27; cdr3_length: 16; cdr3_aa: CASSIILAGTTDTQYF; cdr3_nt: TGTGCCAGCAGTATAATACTAGCGGGCACCACAGATACGCAGTATTTT
d_call: -; clone_size: few; j_call: TRBJ2-7; v_call: TRBV18; cdr3_length: 15; cdr3_aa: CASSPQGLGRGEQYF; cdr3_nt: TGTGCCAGCTCACCCCAGGGTTTAGGGCGTGGGGAGCAGTACTTC
d_call: TRBD1; clone_size: -; j_call: TRBJ1-5; v_call: TRBV29-1; cdr3_length: 15; cdr3_aa: CSVVTGQGLDQPQHF; cdr3_nt: TGCAGCGTTGTTACGGGACAGGGTCTCGATCAGCCCCAGCATTTT
d_call: TRBD1; clone_size: -; j_call: TRBJ2-7; v_call: TRBV2; cdr3_length: 13; cdr3_aa: CASVDRSVNEQYF; cdr3_nt: TGTGCCAGTGTGGACAGGTCTGTGAACGAGCAGTACTTC
d_call: TRBD1; clone_size: -; j_call: TRBJ1-2; v_call: TRBV18; cdr3_length: 14; cdr3_aa: CASSPGQQTGGYTF; cdr3_nt: TGTGCCAGCTCACCGGGACAGCAGACGGGGGGCTACACCTTC
d_call: -; clone_size: -; j_call: TRBJ2-2; v_call: TRBV30; cdr3_length: 15; cdr3_aa: CAWGEITGNTGELFF; cdr3_nt: TGTGCCTGGGGAGAGATTACAGGGAACACCGGGGAGCTGTTTTTT
d_call: -; clone_size: -; j_call: TRBJ2-3; v_call: TRBV6-5; cdr3_length: 15; cdr3_aa: CASSYRQVPTDTQYF; cdr3_nt: TGTGCCAGCAGTTACAGACAGGTGCCCACAGATACGCAGTATTTT
d_call: -; clone_size: -; j_call: TRBJ2-1; v_call: TRBV25-1; cdr3_length: 16; cdr3_aa: CASSESSGRTYNEQFF; cdr3_nt: TGTGCCAGCAGTGAATCGTCAGGAAGGACCTACAATGAGCAGTTCTTC
d_call: -; clone_size: -; j_call: TRBJ2-3; v_call: TRBV5-1; cdr3_length: 18; cdr3_aa: CASSLGARGGTSTDTQYF; cdr3_nt: TGCGCCAGCAGCTTGGGGGCGCGGGGTGGAACTAGCACAGATACGCAGTATTTT
d_call: -; clone_size: once; j_call: TRBJ2-5; v_call: TRBV30; cdr3_length: 13; cdr3_aa: CAWGGQAQETQYF; cdr3_nt: TGTGCCTGGGGGGGGCAGGCTCAAGAGACCCAGTACTTC
d_call: -; clone_size: -; j_call: TRBJ1-1; v_call: TRBV10-3; cdr3_length: 14; cdr3_aa: CAIIGDPGGTEAFF; cdr3_nt: TGTGCCATCATCGGAGACCCCGGAGGGACTGAAGCTTTCTTT
d_call: -; clone_size: -; j_call: TRBJ2-7; v_call: TRBV4-1; cdr3_length: 14; cdr3_aa: CASSQAYNSYEQYF; cdr3_nt: TGCGCCAGCAGCCAAGCTTACAACTCCTACGAGCAGTACTTC
d_call: -; clone_size: few; j_call: TRBJ2-1; v_call: TRBV19; cdr3_length: 14; cdr3_aa: CASSVSSGGNEQFF; cdr3_nt: TGTGCCAGTAGCGTTTCATCCGGGGGCAATGAGCAGTTCTTC
d_call: -; clone_size: -; j_call: TRBJ2-1; v_call: TRBV5-5; cdr3_length: 12; cdr3_aa: CASSSAEGEQFF; cdr3_nt: TGTGCCAGCAGCTCCGCGGAAGGTGAGCAGTTCTTC